The 31 T cell receptor beta chains below were found in one sample sequenced in a study of identical twins. TCRdb fed the 5' RACE reads into MiXCR, producing one record per CDR3 protein. This sample has 200,000 to 250,000 distinct CDR3 sequences; about 7.5% occur once, and the top ten carry less than 2%. These data are also associated with another study on yellow fever vaccine responses in identical twins.

The source material was memory (CD45RO+) T cells sorted from blood. The receptor source for this set is a woman aged 18-29 years in good health.

V and J are TRBV11-2 and TRBJ2-4; 10 positions match TRBD1. Losses at the gene ends were 6 bases for V and 0 bases for J; bases not matched to a gene: 11. The CDR3 has 18 amino acids. Germline V lookup: CDR1 SGHAT, CDR2 FQNNGV. The CDR3, as DNA: TGTGCCAGCAGACCCGGGACAGGGGACTTTCTAGCCAAAAACATTCAGTACTTC. Translated: CASRPGTGDFLAKNIQYF.

This clonotype has a count of ten or more. CDR3 nucleotides: TGTGCCAGCAGTTTAGCAGGGTGGGATCAGCCCCAGCATTTT. Its translation: CASSLAGWDQPQHF. The chain combines TRBV28 with TRBJ1-5, with a tentative D call TRBD1 (5 bases). This CDR3 spans 14 amino acids. The germline V gene encodes CDR1 MDHEN and CDR2 SYDVKM. The V end was cut by 2 bases, the J end by 5 bases, with 10 bases between.

This chain uses TRBV20-1 with TRBJ2-3; unclear D gene. Trimming removed 0 bases at V and 8 bases at J, with 9 bases between. Germline CDR1 and CDR2: DFQATT and SNEGSKA (reference sequence). The CDR3 length is 12 residues. The CDR3 is CSARDLPTTQYF. CDR3 DNA: TGCAGTGCTAGAGATCTCCCAACTACGCAGTATTTT.

The genes are TRBV7-8 and TRBJ2-7; D possibly corresponds to TRBD1 (6 bases). Per the germline V gene, CDR1 is SGHVS and CDR2 is FQNEAQ. The ends were cut back, 7 bases at V and 0 bases at J, with 16 bases in the middle. The CDR3 spans 15 residues. CDR3 DNA sequence: TGTGCCAGCACCCCAGGACAGTACCTCTCCTACGAGCAGTACTTC. Translating it yields CASTPGQYLSYEQYF.

The chain is built from TRBV10-1 and TRBJ2-1; 9 bases fit TRBD1. This CDR3 region has 17 residues. J gave up 0 bases and V 4 bases, and 7 bases lay outside the gene matches. CDR1 and CDR2 from the germline V gene are WNHNN and SYGVQD (reference sequence). CDR3 residues: CASSGRGTGSSYNEQFF. CDR3 nucleotide sequence: TGCGCCAGCAGTGGGCGAGGGACAGGGAGCTCCTACAATGAGCAGTTCTTC.

The J gene is TRBJ2-7, the V gene TRBV7-2, with TRBD1 matching 10 bases. Germline trimming cut 0 bases from V and 6 bases from J; bases unmatched to any gene: 8. CDR1 and CDR2 (germline): SGHTA, FQGNSA. The CDR3 consists of 16 residues. The CDR3 sequence is CASSLAPGTGDGEQYF. The CDR3, as DNA: TGTGCCAGCAGCTTAGCGCCCGGGACAGGGGACGGCGAGCAGTACTTC.

This clonotype was seen more than once but under ten times. This chain links TRBV11-3 with TRBJ2-3, with a tentative D call TRBD1 (6 bases). CDR1 and CDR2 (germline): SGHNT, YENEEA. The CDR3 runs to 14 residues. Trimming removed 5 bases from V and 2 bases from J, with 11 bases in between. The CDR3 DNA reads as TGTGCCAGCAGCCCAGACAGGAACACAGATACGCAGTATTTT. Translated: CASSPDRNTDTQYF.

The sample holds a few counts of this clonotype. This chain uses TRBV7-9 with TRBJ1-5; no firm D call. Trimming removed 3 bases from V and 2 bases from J, with 5 bases in between. There are 13 residues in the CDR3. Germline CDR1 SEHNR, CDR2 FQNEAQ (reference sequence). CDR3 loop: CASSFDGNQPQHF. The CDR3 coding sequence is TGTGCCAGCAGCTTCGACGGCAATCAGCCCCAGCATTTT.

This clonotype was seen only a few times. This sequence joins TRBV4-1 and TRBJ2-3; possible D gene TRBD2, 6 bases. CDR3 length equals 16 residues. Trimming left V 4 bases short and J 0 bases short, with 14 bases between. Germline V lookup: CDR1 MGHRA, CDR2 YSYEKL. The CDR3 here is CASSPASASSTDTQYF. The CDR3 DNA sequence: TGCGCCAGCAGCCCCGCTAGCGCCTCTAGCACAGATACGCAGTATTTT.

This clonotype occurred many times. The chain recombines TRBV12-3 or TRBV12-4 with TRBJ2-3; 9 bases align to TRBD1. V shed 1 base and J 1 base; nucleotides not matched to a gene: 0. The CDR3 spans 15 residues. The CDR3: CASSLGTGGTDTQYF. The DNA for the CDR3 is TGTGCCAGCAGTTTAGGGACAGGGGGCACAGATACGCAGTATTTT.

This clonotype was seen at least ten times. The chain couples TRBV29-1 to TRBJ2-3, with D possibly being TRBD2 (5 bases). This CDR3 has 16 residues. Trimming shortened V by 6 bases and J by 0 bases, and 19 bases separated the two germline ends. Germline V lookup: CDR1 SQVTM, CDR2 ANQGSEA. The CDR3 DNA follows: TGCAGCGTGCGCGGGCTGTCCGGGGAGAGCACAGATACGCAGTATTTT. This sequence encodes CSVRGLSGESTDTQYF.

This clonotype was detected only a few times. The chain couples TRBV11-2 to TRBJ2-3; 11 nucleotides align to TRBD2. Trimming removed 5 bases from V and 0 bases from J; junction bases left unmatched: 4. Germline V CDR1 and CDR2: SGHAT, FQNNGV. The CDR3 spans 16 residues. This CDR3 is CASSTSGGRSTDTQYF. The CDR3 coding sequence is TGTGCCAGCAGCACTAGCGGGGGTCGTAGCACAGATACGCAGTATTTT.

As for this clonotype: A junction end diverges from the germline sequence, so it may reflect a read error. V and J are TRBV7-7 and TRBJ2-1; tentatively, D is TRBD1 or TRBD2 (5 bases each). The germline V gene encodes CDR1 SSHAT and CDR2 FNYEAQ (reference sequence). The CDR3 covers 14 residues. CDR3 amino acids: CASSLPGTVNEQFF. DNA for the CDR3: TGTGCTAGCAGCTTGCCCGGGACGGTCAATGAGCAGTTCTTC.

In its sample, this clonotype was seen a few times. The V and J genes are TRBV12-3 or TRBV12-4 and TRBJ2-3, with D possibly being TRBD1 or TRBD2 (5 bases each). There are 10 residues in the CDR3. Trimming removed 6 bases from V and 10 bases from J, with 8 bases in between. CDR3 sequence (DNA): TGTGCCAGCAGGGGGGTGGCGCAGTATTTT. As protein: CASRGVAQYF.

V usage is TRBV4-3 and J usage is TRBJ2-3; TRBD1 or TRBD2 may be the D gene (5 bases each). Germline CDR1 and CDR2: LGHNA and YSLEER. The CDR3 loop spans 15 amino acids. The ends were cut back, 1 base at V and 0 bases at J, with 8 bases in the middle. The CDR3 nucleotides are TGCGCCAGCAGCCAAGGGGGGATTAGCACAGATACGCAGTATTTT. Translation gives CASSQGGISTDTQYF.

This clonotype has a count of ten or more. The gene calls are TRBV6-2 or TRBV6-3 and TRBJ2-7; 8 bases are a match to TRBD2. The CDR3 is made up of 15 amino acids. V trimming: 1 base; J trimming: 1 base; junction bases outside the gene matches: 3. Germline loops: CDR1 MNHEY, CDR2 SVGEGT. The CDR3 coding sequence is TGTGCCAGCAGTTACTTCGGCGGGAGGTCCTACGAGCAGTACTTC. It yields the protein CASSYFGGRSYEQYF.

This clonotype was seen ten or more times. V gene TRBV20-1 combines with J gene TRBJ2-3; 7 bases are a match to TRBD2. After removal of 7 bases from V and 1 base from J, the junction contained 2 bases not matched to a gene. In germline, CDR1 is DFQATT, CDR2 SNEGSKA (reference sequence). The CDR3 is made up of 12 amino acids. The CDR3 region has the DNA TGCAGTGGACGGGAGGGCACAGATACGCAGTATTTT. Amino acid sequence: CSGREGTDTQYF.

Ten or more counts support this clonotype. The rearrangement uses TRBV28 and TRBJ2-2; D might be TRBD2 (7 bases). The germline CDR1 and CDR2 sequences are MDHEN and SYDVKM. V was clipped by 1 base and J by 5 bases, with 14 bases between them. The CDR3 runs 16 residues. The CDR3 reads CASSLLAGARTGELFF. The CDR3 DNA sequence: TGTGCCAGCAGTTTATTGGCGGGGGCGCGGACCGGGGAGCTGTTTTTT.

The table lists this clonotype with many counts. This rearrangement joins TRBV7-8 to TRBJ2-2; D tentatively fits TRBD1 or TRBD2 (5 bases each). Germline-derived CDR1 and CDR2 are SGHVS and FQNEAQ. V was pared by 3 bases and J by 1 base, with 12 bases between. CDR3 length: 16 residues. CDR3 in amino acids: CASSFYEGMNTGELFF. CDR3 DNA sequence: TGTGCCAGCAGCTTCTATGAGGGGATGAACACCGGGGAGCTGTTTTTT.

This clonotype was seen many times. The V call is TRBV7-8, the J call TRBJ2-7; D is unresolved. The ends were cut back, 2 bases at V and 4 bases at J, with 9 bases in the middle. Germline CDR1 reads SGHVS; CDR2 reads FQNEAQ. This CDR3 is built from 13 residues. In nucleotides, the CDR3 is TGTGCCAGCAGCTTAATAGAGGAGTACGAGCAGTACTTC. Its translation: CASSLIEEYEQYF.

V is TRBV6-2 or TRBV6-3 and J is TRBJ2-2, with a possible D match to TRBD2 (6 bases). V shed 8 bases and J shed 1 base, with 11 bases lying between them. This CDR3 comprises 14 residues. Germline V gene lookup returns CDR1 MNHEY and CDR2 SVGEGT. The CDR3 sequence is CASGVGGNTGELFF. In DNA form, the CDR3 reads TGTGCCAGCGGTGTCGGGGGGAACACCGGGGAGCTGTTTTTT.

CDR3 in amino acids: CSAAGQGKNGELFF. CDR3 in DNA: TGCAGTGCTGCGGGACAGGGCAAGAACGGGGAGCTGTTTTTT. The chain couples TRBV20-1 to TRBJ2-2, with 9 bases that match TRBD1. Germline V lookup: CDR1 DFQATT, CDR2 SNEGSKA (reference sequence). V was clipped by 5 bases and J by 7 bases; unmatched bases: 8. The CDR3 totals 14 residues.

This clonotype has only a few counts. The rearrangement links TRBV15 to TRBJ1-4; no firm D call. CDR3 length: 13 residues. V shed 0 bases and J shed 5 bases, with 4 bases lying between them. CDR1 and CDR2 (germline): LNHNV, YYDKDF (reference sequence). In DNA, the CDR3 is TGTGCCACCAGCAGAGATCTGAATGAAAAACTGTTTTTT. It translates to CATSRDLNEKLFF.

This clonotype was seen a few times. The chain combines TRBV20-1 with TRBJ1-6; 7 nucleotides agree with TRBD1. Per germline, CDR1 DFQATT and CDR2 SNEGSKA (reference sequence). This CDR3 is 14 amino acids long. The junction had 7 bases not matched to a gene; V was cut back by 5 bases and J by 6 bases. The CDR3 reads CSASRGQPNSPLHF. CDR3 bases: TGCAGTGCTTCACGGGGACAGCCTAATTCACCCCTCCACTTT.

This clonotype came up many times. V is TRBV18 and J is TRBJ2-3, with 7 bases aligning to TRBD2. Trimming took 3 bases from V and 0 from J; bases not matched to a gene: 9. The germline gives CDR1 KGHSH, CDR2 LQKENI. This CDR3 contains 17 residues. In DNA form, the CDR3 reads TGTGCCAGCTCACCCCTAGCGGCGGCCACTAGCACAGATACGCAGTATTTT. The encoded protein is CASSPLAAATSTDTQYF.

This clonotype came up a few times. The V and J genes are TRBV12-3 or TRBV12-4 and TRBJ1-5; 9 nucleotides match TRBD1. V lost 2 bases and J lost 7; bases outside the gene matches: 3. The CDR3 is 14 amino acids. CDR3 region: CASSLRDREQPQHF. In nucleotides, the CDR3 is TGTGCCAGCAGTTTAAGGGACAGGGAACAGCCCCAGCATTTT.

This clonotype occurred a few times. The rearrangement uses TRBV24-1 and TRBJ2-3; 13 bases are a match to TRBD2. The germline V gene has CDR1 KGHDR and CDR2 SFDVKD. V was clipped by 3 bases and J by 5 bases; unmatched bases: 7. CDR3 length: 17 residues. The DNA for the CDR3 is TGTGCCACCAGTGATCCCGGACTAGCGGGAGATATAGATACGCAGTATTTT. Amino acids: CATSDPGLAGDIDTQYF.

In this sample, this clonotype turned up many times. This chain uses TRBV6-2 or TRBV6-3 with TRBJ2-3; TRBD2 matches 8 bases. This CDR3 is built from 15 residues. Germline V gives CDR1 MNHEY, CDR2 SVGEGT. The ends lost 7 bases at V and 0 bases at J; junction bases unmatched: 6. The CDR3 nucleotides read TGTGCCAGCAACGGACTAGCTCATAGCACAGATACGCAGTATTTT. It translates to CASNGLAHSTDTQYF.

This clonotype was observed many times. The chain has TRBV11-2 and TRBJ2-5, with 9 bases that match TRBD1. The CDR3 has 15 residues. From germline, CDR1 is SGHAT and CDR2 FQNNGV. Losses at the gene ends were 1 base for V and 0 bases for J; bases not matched to a gene: 0. The CDR3 spells CASSLGDRDQETQYF. The CDR3 bases are TGTGCCAGCAGCTTAGGGGACAGGGACCAAGAGACCCAGTACTTC.

Ten or more counts support this clonotype. The V gene is TRBV5-1, the J gene TRBJ2-5; unclear D gene. This CDR3 is 13 amino acids long. The V gene's germline CDR1 is SGHRS and CDR2 YFSETQ. V shed 7 bases and J shed 4 bases, with 14 bases lying between them. The chain's CDR3 is CASSSRGVETQYF. In nucleotides, the CDR3 is TGCGCCAGCTCAAGCCGCGGCGTAGAGACCCAGTACTTC.

The genes are TRBV18 and TRBJ2-7; TRBD1 or TRBD2 may be the D gene (5 bases each). The CDR3 runs 15 residues. Trimming left V 3 bases short and J 0 bases short, with 12 bases between. CDR1 and CDR2 from the germline V gene are KGHSH and LQKENI. The chain's CDR3 is CASSPGPEPSYEQYF. The CDR3 bases are TGTGCCAGCTCACCGGGACCCGAGCCCTCCTACGAGCAGTACTTC.